This T cell receptor (beta chain) came from a study of regulatory T cells in long-lasting Graves disease. Study-level findings and limits: Not thyroid tissue but only peripheral blood was studied.

This clonotype was seen ten or more times. Its cognate antigen is unknown. Construction of TCR beta libraries relied on iRepertoire HTBI primers and on Arm-PCR targeting CDR3 regions. TCRdb used MiXCR to reprocess the multiplex PCR reads, holding one entry per CDR3 protein. Here the sample spans 350,000 to 450,000 distinct CDR3 sequences, 15% being singletons. Time point described: newly diagnosed GD, antithyroid drugs for less than 3 months. With RNA extracted from PBMCs as input, the TCR library was made. This sample was also put to use in a study of T cells in Graves' hyperthyroidism and ophthalmopathy. That paper adds: With a median lead of 6.5 months before onset, the model predicted ophthalmopathy.

This receptor was taken from a woman between 25 and 40 years old with Graves disease. Here the sequenced sample was peripheral blood mononuclear cells (PBMCs), taken at new diagnosis, from a patient treated with antithyroid drugs.

The CDR3 spells CASSSSGRGNEQFF. DNA for the CDR3: TGTGCCAGCAGTTCGAGCGGGAGGGGGAATGAGCAGTTCTTC. The chain carries TRBV27 and TRBJ2-1; TRBD2 agrees at 10 bases. CDR1 and CDR2 (germline): MNHEY, SMNVEV (reference sequence). The CDR3 sequence is 14 residues long. J was trimmed by 7 bases and V by 4 bases; bases with no gene match: 4.